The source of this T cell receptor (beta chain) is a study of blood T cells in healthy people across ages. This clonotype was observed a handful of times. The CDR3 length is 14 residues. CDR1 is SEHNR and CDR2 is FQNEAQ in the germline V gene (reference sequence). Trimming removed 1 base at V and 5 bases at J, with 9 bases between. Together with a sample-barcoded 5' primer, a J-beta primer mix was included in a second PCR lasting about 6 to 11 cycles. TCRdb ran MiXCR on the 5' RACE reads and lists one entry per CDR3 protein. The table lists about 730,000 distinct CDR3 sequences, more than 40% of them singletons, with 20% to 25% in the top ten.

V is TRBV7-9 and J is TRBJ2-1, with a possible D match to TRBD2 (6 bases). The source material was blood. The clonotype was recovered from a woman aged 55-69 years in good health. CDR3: CASSLVPGDNEQFF. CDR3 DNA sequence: TGTGCCAGCAGCTTAGTTCCGGGGGACAATGAGCAGTTCTTC.